The next 26 T cell receptor beta chains were all read from a single sample in a study of blood T cell repertoires in COVID-19. TCRdb's table, derived via immunoSEQ multiplex PCR, lists solely in-frame clones and lacks some. The sample lists fewer than 250,000 clones, 75% to 85% occurring once. Sequencing used peripheral blood. All receptors come from an older woman with acute or convalescent COVID-19.

The chain carries TRBV7-2 and TRBJ2-7; a weak D match, TRBD1 (5 bases). Trimming removed 9 bases at V and 2 bases at J, with 8 bases between. CDR1 is SGHTA, CDR2 FQGNSA, per germline. This CDR3 comprises 11 residues. In nucleotides, the CDR3 is TGTGCCAGTAGACAGACCTACGAGCAGTACTTC. Residues: CASRQTYEQYF.

The V and J genes are TRBV7-9 and TRBJ1-6, with 7 bases fitting TRBD1. The CDR3 sequence is 15 residues long. J lost 8 bases, V lost 4 bases, and 8 bases had no gene match. Looked up from germline, CDR1 is SEHNR and CDR2 is FQNEAQ (reference sequence). The CDR3 loop is CASSSPAGGDSPLHF. CDR3 nucleotides: TGTGCCAGCAGCTCCCCCGCAGGGGGAGATTCACCCCTCCACTTT. Full variable domain (rest looked up from reference TRBV7-9 and TRBJ1-6): DTGVSQNPRHKITKRGQNVTFRCDPISEHNRLYWYRQTLGQGPEFLTYFQNEAQLEKSRLLSDRFSAERPKGSFSTLEIQRTEQGDSAMYLCASSSPAGGDSPLHFGNGTRLTVT.

The chain is built from TRBV10-1 and TRBJ2-2; 7 bases are shared with TRBD1. V lost 6 bases, J lost 1 base, and 5 bases stayed unmatched. Germline CDR1 reads WNHNN; CDR2 reads SYGVQD (reference sequence). The CDR3 is 15 amino acids. The CDR3 sequence is CASRENRGNTGELFF. As DNA, the CDR3 is TGCGCCAGCAGGGAAAACAGGGGGAACACCGGGGAGCTGTTTTTT.

The CDR3 DNA is TGTGCCTCCTGGGGGCAGACCAACTATGGCTACACCTTC. Its translation: CASWGQTNYGYTF. The chain carries TRBV9 and TRBJ1-2; D perhaps matches TRBD1 (6 bases). This CDR3 region has 13 residues. Germline V gene sequence: CDR1 SGDLS, CDR2 YYNGEE. V lost 10 bases, J lost 2 bases, and 15 bases lay in between.

The chain links TRBV7-2 to TRBJ1-2; maybe TRBD1 (5 bases). Trimming removed 1 base at V and 3 bases at J, with 9 bases between. The CDR3 runs to 14 residues. Looked up from germline, CDR1 is SGHTA and CDR2 is FQGNSA. In DNA form, the CDR3 reads TGTGCCAGCAGCTTAGGCGGAGGGGACTATGGCTACACCTTC. Amino acid sequence: CASSLGGGDYGYTF.

This rearrangement joins TRBV19 to TRBJ1-5; a weak D match, TRBD1 (6 bases). The germline CDR1 and CDR2 sequences are LNHDA and SQIVND (reference sequence). CDR3 length: 18 residues. The V end lost 3 bases, the J end lost 7 bases, and 25 bases lay between the germline ends. CDR3 amino acids: CASSIYQGGFSGKQPQHF. In DNA, the CDR3 is TGTGCCAGTAGTATCTATCAAGGGGGATTTTCAGGGAAACAGCCCCAGCATTTT.

The rearrangement links TRBV7-8 to TRBJ1-4; D unclear. CDR3 length equals 16 residues. Trimming removed 7 bases at V and 8 bases at J, with 23 bases between. Germline V gives CDR1 SGHVS, CDR2 FQNEAQ. The CDR3 here is CASTGSVLWPTEKLFF. The CDR3 DNA reads as TGTGCCAGCACGGGGTCGGTCTTATGGCCCACAGAAAAACTGTTTTTT.

The chain carries TRBV19 and TRBJ1-4; no clear D gene. This CDR3 is built from 13 residues. The germline CDR1 and CDR2 sequences are LNHDA and SQIVND (reference sequence). V was shortened by 8 bases and J by 7 bases, with 14 bases between the two germline ends. Written as DNA, the CDR3 is TGTGCCAGTGCAGCCTCGGCGGGTGAAAAACTGTTTTTT. Translating it yields CASAASAGEKLFF. Looking up the rest from reference TRBV19 and TRBJ1-4 gives the full variable domain: DGGITQSPKYLFRKEGQNVTLSCEQNLNHDAMYWYRQDPGQGLRLIYYSQIVNDFQKGDIAEGYSVSREKKESFPLTVTSAQKNPTAFYLCASAASAGEKLFFGSGTQLSVL.

The genes are TRBV6-2 or TRBV6-3 and TRBJ1-6; 7 nucleotides align to TRBD1. The V gene's germline CDR1 is MNHEY and CDR2 SVGEGT. Germline trimming cut 0 bases from V and 0 bases from J; bases unmatched to any gene: 8. The CDR3 has 19 residues. CDR3 DNA sequence: TGTGCCAGCAGTTACTCTCTTGGGACAGAAAGCTCCTATAATTCACCCCTCCACTTT. It specifies CASSYSLGTESSYNSPLHF.

The CDR3 coding sequence is TGTGCCAGCAGCCAAGCGTTGGGGCTGGGGGGTGAAAAACTGTTTTTT. Translation gives CASSQALGLGGEKLFF. V gene TRBV3-1 (or the pseudogene TRBV3-2) combines with J gene TRBJ1-4; D is possibly TRBD1 (5 bases). This CDR3 region has 16 residues. Germline-derived CDR1 and CDR2 are LGHDT and YNNKEL (reference sequence). The V gene lost 1 base and the J gene lost 7 bases, with 16 bases spanning the gap.

The chain uses TRBV20-1 and TRBJ2-1, with TRBD2 matching over 7 bases. Germline V gives CDR1 DFQATT, CDR2 SNEGSKA (reference sequence). The V gene end was trimmed by 3 bases and the J gene end by 7 bases; junction bases not matched to a gene: 18. This CDR3 has 17 amino acids. The CDR3 reads CSASPGGLTGVLNEQFF. The CDR3 region has the DNA TGCAGTGCTAGTCCGGGAGGATTAACGGGGGTTTTGAATGAGCAGTTCTTC.

The chain carries TRBV24-1 and TRBJ1-3; D unresolved. Trimming removed 4 bases from V and 0 bases from J, with 3 bases in between. CDR1 and CDR2 (germline): KGHDR, SFDVKD. The CDR3 spans 13 residues. The CDR3 region is CATSEYSGNTIYF. CDR3 DNA sequence: TGTGCCACCAGTGAATACTCTGGAAACACCATATATTTT.

The chain has TRBV9 and TRBJ1-2; TRBD1 matches at 8 bases. J was trimmed by 6 bases and V by 3 bases; bases with no gene match: 10. The CDR3 loop spans 15 amino acids. Germline values: CDR1 SGDLS, CDR2 YYNGEE. DNA of the CDR3: TGTGCCAGCAGCGAGACCAGGGGGCCAGGAGATGGCTACACCTTC. It is translated as CASSETRGPGDGYTF.

J is TRBJ1-5 and V is TRBV12-5; tentative D call: TRBD1 (5 bases). The V end lost 0 bases, the J end lost 0 bases, and 21 bases lay between the germline ends. There are 20 residues in the CDR3. Per germline, CDR1 LGHNT and CDR2 FRNRAP. CDR3 amino acids: CASGLVNYHQGGNSNQPQHF. CDR3 bases: TGTGCTAGTGGTTTGGTAAACTATCATCAGGGAGGGAATAGCAATCAGCCCCAGCATTTT.

This clone was detected only once. This chain connects TRBV5-5 to TRBJ1-5, with D unclear. The CDR3 consists of 15 residues. Trimming took 1 base from V and 5 from J, leaving 13 bases between them. Germline V gives CDR1 SGHKS, CDR2 YYEKEE (reference sequence). The CDR3 coding sequence is TGTGCCAGCAGCTTGTCAATAACAGAAGATCAGCCCCAGCATTTT. This encodes CASSLSITEDQPQHF.

V is TRBV19 and J is TRBJ1-1, with TRBD1 as a possible D gene (6 bases). CDR1 and CDR2 from the germline V gene are LNHDA and SQIVND (reference sequence). V was shortened by 7 bases and J by 0 bases, with 18 bases between the two germline ends. The CDR3 consists of 16 residues. In DNA, the CDR3 is TGTGCCAGTACCGTGGGAGACAGGATAATGAACACTGAAGCTTTCTTT. Residues: CASTVGDRIMNTEAFF. The whole variable domain, remainder taken from reference TRBV19 and TRBJ1-1, is DGGITQSPKYLFRKEGQNVTLSCEQNLNHDAMYWYRQDPGQGLRLIYYSQIVNDFQKGDIAEGYSVSREKKESFPLTVTSAQKNPTAFYLCASTVGDRIMNTEAFFGQGTRLTVV.

The J gene is TRBJ2-3, the V gene TRBV4-3, with TRBD2 identical over 12 bases. The CDR3 has 19 residues. Losses at the gene ends were 4 bases for V and 1 base for J; bases not matched to a gene: 12. Germline V gene lookup returns CDR1 LGHNA and CDR2 YSLEER. This chain's CDR3 is CASSPASGGGLLGTDTQYF. DNA of the CDR3: TGCGCCAGCAGCCCTGCTAGCGGGGGGGGTCTATTGGGCACAGATACGCAGTATTTT.

At least ten counts were recorded for this clone. The chain combines TRBV6-6 with TRBJ2-5; possible D gene TRBD2, 5 bases. CDR1 MNHNY and CDR2 SVGAGI come from the germline V gene (reference sequence). The CDR3 has 13 amino acids. V was clipped by 4 bases and J by 1 base, with 7 bases between them. The CDR3 loop reads CASSSGIQETQYF. The CDR3, as DNA: TGTGCCAGCAGTTCGGGGATCCAAGAGACCCAGTACTTC.

Comments on this clone: The sample holds other DNA sequences that translate to the same CDR3. The V call is TRBV11-2, the J call TRBJ1-6; D ambiguous. In germline, CDR1 is SGHAT, CDR2 FQNNGV. This CDR3 is 17 amino acids long. V was pared by 1 base and J by 0 bases, with 10 bases between. The CDR3 reads CASSLVPRSSYNSPLHF. In nucleotides, the CDR3 is TGTGCCAGCAGCTTAGTTCCCCGGAGCTCCTATAATTCACCCCTCCACTTT.

The V call is TRBV12-5, the J call TRBJ1-5; D call uncertain. V lost 6 bases, J lost 2 bases, and 23 bases lay in between. This CDR3 has 18 amino acids. Germline values: CDR1 LGHNT, CDR2 FRNRAP. The CDR3: CASGPLDTRPTRNQPQHF. CDR3 DNA: TGTGCTAGTGGCCCCCTTGACACCCGTCCAACACGCAATCAGCCCCAGCATTTT.

The chain combines TRBV10-3 with TRBJ2-2, with D maybe TRBD1 (6 bases). Per the germline V gene, CDR1 is ENHRY and CDR2 is SYGVKD. The CDR3 totals 14 residues. Trimming left V 4 bases short and J 6 bases short, with 12 bases between. CDR3 region: CAISGGWGPGELFF. CDR3 in DNA: TGTGCCATCAGTGGAGGTTGGGGGCCCGGGGAGCTGTTTTTT.

The CDR3 is CASSLAPGEYSPLHF. The CDR3 DNA reads TGCGCCAGCAGCTTGGCCCCAGGGGAATATTCACCCCTCCACTTT. V usage is TRBV5-1 and J usage is TRBJ1-6; D is perhaps TRBD1 (6 bases). The V end was cut by 0 bases, the J end by 8 bases, with 12 bases between. Looked up from germline, CDR1 is SGHRS and CDR2 is YFSETQ. CDR3 length: 15 amino acids. Based on the CDR3 plus reference TRBV5-1 and TRBJ1-6, the full variable domain is KAGVTQTPRYLIKTRGQQVTLSCSPISGHRSVSWYQQTPGQGLQFLFEYFSETQRNKGNFPGRFSGRQFSNSRSEMNVSTLELGDSALYLCASSLAPGEYSPLHFGNGTRLTVT.

The chain employs TRBV7-6 and TRBJ1-1; D is unresolved. Trimming took 5 bases from V and 2 from J, leaving 12 bases between them. Germline V gene sequence: CDR1 SGHVS, CDR2 FNYEAQ. The CDR3 has 14 residues. As DNA, the CDR3 is TGTGCCAGCAGCCCGAGAGGTGGAAACACTGAAGCTTTCTTT. This encodes CASSPRGGNTEAFF. The full variable domain, its missing parts supplied by reference TRBV7-6 and TRBJ1-1, is GAGVSQSPRYKVTKRGQDVALRCDPISGHVSLYWYRQALGQGPEFLTYFNYEAQQDKSGLPNDRFSAERPEGSISTLTIQRTEQRDSAMYRCASSPRGGNTEAFFGQGTRLTVV.

In DNA form, the CDR3 reads TGTGCCAGTTCGGGGGACAGGGGGAGGGATACGCAGTATTTT. Translation: CASSGDRGRDTQYF. The V and J genes are TRBV19 and TRBJ2-3; 11 nucleotides align to TRBD1. V lost 8 bases to trimming and J lost 6 bases; unmatched junction nucleotides: 7. The CDR3 totals 14 residues. CDR1 is LNHDA and CDR2 is SQIVND in the germline V gene (reference sequence).

V is TRBV7-6 and J is TRBJ2-1; D is perhaps TRBD2 (5 bases). This CDR3 contains 15 residues. The V and J ends lost 3 bases and 0 bases respectively, with 9 bases between them. Germline lookup yields CDR1 SGHVS and CDR2 FNYEAQ. The CDR3 sequence is CASSFGENSYNEQFF. The DNA of the CDR3 is TGTGCCAGCAGCTTCGGGGAAAACTCCTACAATGAGCAGTTCTTC.

The chain recombines TRBV4-3 with TRBJ1-1; no firm D call. Trimming stripped 1 base from V and 3 bases from J, with 9 bases between. Germline values: CDR1 LGHNA, CDR2 YSLEER. This CDR3 has 14 amino acids. The CDR3 DNA sequence: TGCGCCAGCAGCCAAGCGGGAGTCTACACTGAAGCTTTCTTT. Translation: CASSQAGVYTEAFF.